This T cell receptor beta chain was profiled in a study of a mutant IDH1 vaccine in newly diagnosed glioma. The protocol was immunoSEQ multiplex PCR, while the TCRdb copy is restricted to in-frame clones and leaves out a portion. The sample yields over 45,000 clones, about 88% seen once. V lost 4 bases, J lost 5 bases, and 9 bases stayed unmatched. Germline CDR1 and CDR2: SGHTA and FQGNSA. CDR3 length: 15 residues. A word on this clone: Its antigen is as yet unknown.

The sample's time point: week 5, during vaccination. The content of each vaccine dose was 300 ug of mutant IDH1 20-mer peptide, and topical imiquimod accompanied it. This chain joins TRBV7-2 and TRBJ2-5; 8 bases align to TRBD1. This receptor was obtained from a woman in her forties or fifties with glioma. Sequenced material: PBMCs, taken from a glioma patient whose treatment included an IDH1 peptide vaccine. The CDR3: CASSSGDRSEETQYF. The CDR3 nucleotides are TGTGCCAGCAGCTCGGGGGACAGGTCAGAGGAGACCCAGTACTTC.